This T cell receptor beta chain was profiled in a study of T cell responses to AZD1222 COVID-19 vaccine. Points from the study as a whole: Sampled repertoires all dated from after the peak T cell response.

Sequenced by immunoSEQ multiplex PCR; TCRdb stores in-frame clones only, minus some. The sample consists of 150,000 or so clones, 92% of them appearing once. Of note for this clone: As yet, its antigen is unknown.

Germline-derived CDR1 and CDR2 are LNHDA and SQIVND (reference sequence). The CDR3 covers 15 residues. V was cut by 0 bases and J by 2 bases, with 8 bases left in between. Second-dose intervals near 4 or 12 weeks were combined. Specimen: peripheral blood, collected 28 days after the second AZD1222 dose. The V gene is TRBV19, the J gene TRBJ1-5; no definite D call. This sequence was found in an adult who received the AZD1222 COVID-19 vaccine. CDR3 residues: CASSIDLEGNQPQHF. DNA for the CDR3: TGTGCCAGTAGTATAGATCTGGAGGGCAATCAGCCCCAGCATTTT. The whole variable domain, filled in from reference TRBV19 and TRBJ1-5, reads DGGITQSPKYLFRKEGQNVTLSCEQNLNHDAMYWYRQDPGQGLRLIYYSQIVNDFQKGDIAEGYSVSREKKESFPLTVTSAQKNPTAFYLCASSIDLEGNQPQHFGDGTRLSIL.